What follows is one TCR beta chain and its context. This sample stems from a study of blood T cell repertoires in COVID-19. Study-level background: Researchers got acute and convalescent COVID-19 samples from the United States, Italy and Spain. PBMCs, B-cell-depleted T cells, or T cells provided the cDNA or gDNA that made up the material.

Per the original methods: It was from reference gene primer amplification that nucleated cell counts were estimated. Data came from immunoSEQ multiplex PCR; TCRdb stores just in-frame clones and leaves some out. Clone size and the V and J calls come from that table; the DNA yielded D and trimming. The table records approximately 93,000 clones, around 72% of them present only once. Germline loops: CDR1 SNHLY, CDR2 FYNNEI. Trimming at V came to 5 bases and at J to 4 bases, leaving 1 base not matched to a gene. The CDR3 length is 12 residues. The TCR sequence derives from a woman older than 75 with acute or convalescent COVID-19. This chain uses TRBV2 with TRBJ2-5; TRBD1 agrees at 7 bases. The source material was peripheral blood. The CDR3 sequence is CASSSGGETQYF. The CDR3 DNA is TGTGCCAGCAGTTCAGGGGGAGAGACCCAGTACTTC.